Following are 5 T cell receptor beta chains from one sample sequenced in a study of shared clonotypes between healthy human individuals. Using immunoSEQ multiplex PCR, the repertoire was profiled, and TCRdb retains in-frame clones only, with some absent. The sample contains 190,000 or so clones, 66% of which appear only once. Sequenced: memory CD4+ T cells sorted from blood. Sample subset: CD45RA-negative fraction. The receptors come from a man aged 30 to 45 in good health.

Ten or more counts support this clone. The CDR3 nucleotides are TGTGCCAGCAGCTTGGGGGGAACAGGAGAAGCTTTCTTT. Translated: CASSLGGTGEAFF. This rearrangement joins TRBV5-4 to TRBJ1-1, with D possibly TRBD1 on 5 matching bases. This CDR3 is built from 13 residues. The germline V gene has CDR1 SGHNT and CDR2 YYREEE (reference sequence). Trimming took 0 bases from V and 8 from J, leaving 11 bases between them.

To note about this clone: Distinct nucleotide sequences in the sample also encode this CDR3. The CDR3 here is CASSLGGRALNEQFF. The CDR3 nucleotides read TGCGCCAGCAGCTTGGGTGGGAGGGCCCTCAATGAGCAGTTCTTC. The rearrangement uses TRBV5-1 and TRBJ2-1, with 7 bases matching TRBD2. Germline assignment: CDR1 SGHRS and CDR2 YFSETQ. V dropped 0 bases and J dropped 6; count of bases not matched to a gene: 6. The CDR3 spans 15 residues.

This chain connects TRBV23-1 to TRBJ2-7, with D possibly being TRBD1 or TRBD2 (5 bases each). TRBV23-1 is annotated as an ORF whose role is uncertain. Trimming cost V 0 bases and J 2 bases, with 11 bases left between them. The CDR3 is 15 amino acids. The CDR3 bases are TGCGCCAGCAGTCAATCTCTCGGGGCTGCCTACGAGCAGTACTTC. Amino acid sequence: CASSQSLGAAYEQYF.

This clone has a handful of counts. This chain joins TRBV19 and TRBJ1-5, with D unresolved. The CDR3 sequence is 13 residues long. Trimming pared 3 bases from V and 5 bases from J, leaving 8 bases between. Per the germline V gene, CDR1 is LNHDA and CDR2 is SQIVND (reference sequence). In DNA, the CDR3 is TGTGCCAGTAGTATGGGCGGTCATCAGCCCCAGCATTTT. Its translation: CASSMGGHQPQHF. The variable domain in full, completed from reference TRBV19 and TRBJ1-5, reads DGGITQSPKYLFRKEGQNVTLSCEQNLNHDAMYWYRQDPGQGLRLIYYSQIVNDFQKGDIAEGYSVSREKKESFPLTVTSAQKNPTAFYLCASSMGGHQPQHFGDGTRLSIL.

The chain carries TRBV9 and TRBJ2-1; the D call may be TRBD1 or TRBD2 (5 bases each). Between the trimmed V and J ends, which lost 0 bases and 15 bases, there was a span of 28 bases. The germline CDR1 and CDR2 sequences are SGDLS and YYNGEE. This CDR3 spans 17 amino acids. This chain's CDR3 is CASSVGGAAWDGIRMFF. DNA for the CDR3: TGTGCCAGCAGCGTAGGGGGTGCCGCTTGGGACGGGATAAGGATGTTCTTC.